A selection of T cell receptor beta chains follows, all from one sample in a study of T cell responses to AZD1222 COVID-19 vaccine. The assay was immunoSEQ multiplex PCR, and TCRdb's table has in-frame clones only and misses some. The sample has 90,000 to 120,000 clones, 85% to 90% seen once. The material was peripheral blood, obtained on day 0 of AZD1222 vaccination. The receptors were sampled from an adult in good health. CDR3s include the opening cysteine and the closing phenylalanine or tryptophan. The D gene is left open where the match is weak. Clone size is shown for a subset of rows, as once, few, many or a class of expanded clone.

CSVGGGRDSRTDTQYF,TGCAGCGTTGGCGGCGGGAGGGATTCGAGAACAGATACGCAGTATTTT,TRBJ2-3,NA,TRBV29-1,TRBD2
CASSTSTDTQYF,TGTGCCAGCTCAACAAGCACAGATACGCAGTATTTT,TRBJ2-3,NA,TRBV18,NA
CASSPSGSSYNEQFF,TGTGCCAGCAGCCCCAGCGGGAGCTCCTACAATGAGCAGTTCTTC,TRBJ2-1,NA,TRBV7-9,TRBD2
CASSQRPTLSYEQYF,TGTGCCAGCAGCCAAAGGCCGACCCTCTCCTACGAGCAGTACTTC,TRBJ2-7,many,TRBV4-2,NA
CASGVRDSYGYTF,TGTGCTAGTGGTGTACGGGACAGCTATGGCTACACCTTC,TRBJ1-2,NA,TRBV12-5,TRBD1
CASRISGQGTTEAFF,TGTGCCAGCAGAATTAGCGGACAGGGGACTACTGAAGCTTTCTTT,TRBJ1-1,NA,TRBV27,TRBD1
CASSNRKGGVTEAFF,TGTGCCAGTAGTAACAGGAAGGGAGGGGTCACTGAAGCTTTCTTT,TRBJ1-1,NA,TRBV19,NA
CSAIKTRVSEAFF,TGCAGCGCCATAAAAACACGGGTCTCTGAAGCTTTCTTT,TRBJ1-1,NA,TRBV29-1,NA
CASTRGGSYNEQFF,TGTGCCAGCACCCGGGGGGGCTCCTACAATGAGCAGTTCTTC,TRBJ2-1,NA,TRBV7-2,TRBD2
CASSRLAGDYTGELFF,TGTGCCAGCAGCAGATTAGCGGGGGATTACACCGGGGAGCTGTTTTTT,TRBJ2-2,NA,TRBV9,TRBD2
CASSARMGYGYTF,TGTGCCAGCAGCGCCCGCATGGGTTATGGCTACACCTTC,TRBJ1-2,NA,TRBV9,NA
CASSSPAGGNEKLFF,TGTGCCAGCAGTTCCCCCGCCGGGGGGAATGAAAAACTGTTTTTT,TRBJ1-4,NA,TRBV6-5,NA
CASSLLGFVNTEAFF,TGTGCCAGCAGTTTATTAGGGTTTGTGAACACTGAAGCTTTCTTT,TRBJ1-1,few,TRBV27,NA
CASSPLGLLNTGELFF,TGTGCCAGCTCACCATTGGGACTTTTGAACACCGGGGAGCTGTTTTTT,TRBJ2-2,once,TRBV18,NA
CASSLSTEYSYEQYF,TGTGCCAGCAGTTTATCGACGGAATACTCCTACGAGCAGTACTTC,TRBJ2-7,NA,TRBV27,NA
CASSSTVNQPQHF,TGTGCCAGCAGCTCGACAGTTAATCAGCCCCAGCATTTT,TRBJ1-5,NA,TRBV12-3/TRBV12-4,NA
CASSPRQGLAAFF,TGTGCCAGCAGTCCCCGACAGGGTCTGGCAGCTTTCTTT,TRBJ1-1,NA,TRBV28,TRBD1
CASSWSRADEKLFF,TGTGCCAGCTCCTGGAGCAGGGCGGATGAAAAACTGTTTTTT,TRBJ1-4,NA,TRBV18,NA
CASTRAGGYTF,TGTGCCAGCACCAGGGCGGGCGGCTACACCTTC,TRBJ1-2,once,TRBV2,NA
CSVGTDYGYTF,TGCAGCGTTGGGACGGACTATGGCTACACCTTC,TRBJ1-2,NA,TRBV29-1,NA
CASSLEGASTSEQYF,TGTGCCAGCAGCTTAGAGGGGGCCTCCACCTCCGAGCAGTACTTC,TRBJ2-7,NA,TRBV7-9,TRBD1
CASKRTGTSYEQYF,TGTGCCAGCAAGCGGACAGGGACTTCCTACGAGCAGTACTTC,TRBJ2-7,NA,TRBV2,TRBD1
CASSYLGRLEETQYF,TGTGCCAGCAGTTATTTGGGGCGTCTAGAAGAGACCCAGTACTTC,TRBJ2-5,NA,TRBV7-9,NA
CASSSFSVTMLNTEAFF,TGTGCCAGCAGCTCCTTCTCGGTCACAATGTTGAACACTGAAGCTTTCTTT,TRBJ1-1,NA,TRBV21-1,NA
CASSNRVTGNTIYF,TGTGCCAGTAGTAACAGGGTCACTGGAAACACCATATATTTT,TRBJ1-3,NA,TRBV19,NA